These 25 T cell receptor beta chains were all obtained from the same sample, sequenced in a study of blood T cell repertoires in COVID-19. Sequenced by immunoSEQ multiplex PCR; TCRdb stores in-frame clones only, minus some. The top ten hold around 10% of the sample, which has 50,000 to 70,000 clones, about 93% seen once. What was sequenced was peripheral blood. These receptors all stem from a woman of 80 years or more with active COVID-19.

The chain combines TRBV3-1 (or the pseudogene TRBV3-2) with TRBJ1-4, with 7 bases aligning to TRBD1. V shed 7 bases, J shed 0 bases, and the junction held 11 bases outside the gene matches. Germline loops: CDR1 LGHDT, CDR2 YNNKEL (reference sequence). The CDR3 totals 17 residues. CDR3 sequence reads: CASTRQGQVATNEKLFF. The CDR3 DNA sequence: TGTGCCAGCACCCGACAGGGCCAGGTTGCAACTAATGAAAAACTGTTTTTT.

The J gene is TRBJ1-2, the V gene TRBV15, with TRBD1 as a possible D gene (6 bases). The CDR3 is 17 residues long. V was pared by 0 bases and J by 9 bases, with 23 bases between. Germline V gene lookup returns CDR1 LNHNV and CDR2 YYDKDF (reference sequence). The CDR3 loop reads CATSRDLSGQRSTRYTF. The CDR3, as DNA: TGTGCCACCAGCAGAGATCTCTCGGGACAAAGGTCTACGCGCTACACCTTC. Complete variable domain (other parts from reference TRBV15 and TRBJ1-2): DAMVIQNPRYQVTQFGKPVTLSCSQTLNHNVMYWYQQKSSQAPKLLFHYYDKDFNNEADTPDNFQSRRPNTSFCFLDIRSPGLGDTAMYLCATSRDLSGQRSTRYTFGSGTRLTVV.

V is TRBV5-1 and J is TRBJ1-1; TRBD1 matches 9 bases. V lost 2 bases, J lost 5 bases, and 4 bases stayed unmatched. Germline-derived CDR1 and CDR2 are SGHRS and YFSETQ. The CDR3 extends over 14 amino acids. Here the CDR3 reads CASSLQDRGTEAFF. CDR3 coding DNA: TGCGCCAGCAGCTTACAGGACAGGGGAACTGAAGCTTTCTTT.

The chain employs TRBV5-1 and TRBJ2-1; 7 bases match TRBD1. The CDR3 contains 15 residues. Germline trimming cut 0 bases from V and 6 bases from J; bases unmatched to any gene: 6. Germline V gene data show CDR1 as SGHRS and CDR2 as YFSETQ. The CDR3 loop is CASSLATGAGNEQFF. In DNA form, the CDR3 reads TGCGCCAGCAGCTTGGCAACAGGGGCGGGCAATGAGCAGTTCTTC.

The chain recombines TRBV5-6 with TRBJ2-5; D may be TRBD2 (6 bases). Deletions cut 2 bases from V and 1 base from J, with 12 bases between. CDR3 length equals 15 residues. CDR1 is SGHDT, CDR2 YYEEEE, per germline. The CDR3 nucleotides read TGTGCCAGCAGCTTCGGTGCGGGGATCCAAGAGACCCAGTACTTC. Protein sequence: CASSFGAGIQETQYF. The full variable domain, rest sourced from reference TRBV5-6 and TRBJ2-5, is DAGVTQSPTHLIKTRGQQVTLRCSPKSGHDTVSWYQQALGQGPQFIFQYYEEEERQRGNFPDRFSGHQFPNYSSELNVNALLLGDSALYLCASSFGAGIQETQYFGPGTRLLVL.

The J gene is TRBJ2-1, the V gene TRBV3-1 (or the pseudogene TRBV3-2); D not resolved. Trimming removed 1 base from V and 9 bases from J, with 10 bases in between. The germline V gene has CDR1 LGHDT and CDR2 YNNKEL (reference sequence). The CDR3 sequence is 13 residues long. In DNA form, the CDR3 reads TGTGCCAGCAGCCAAGTGGTAGCCGGTGAGCAGTTCTTC. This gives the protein CASSQVVAGEQFF.

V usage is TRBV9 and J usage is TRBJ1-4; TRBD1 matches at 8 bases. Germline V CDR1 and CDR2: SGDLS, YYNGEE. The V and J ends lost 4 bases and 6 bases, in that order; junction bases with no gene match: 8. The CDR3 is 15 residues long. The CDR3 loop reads CASSTYSGQDEKLFF. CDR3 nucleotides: TGTGCCAGCAGCACCTACTCGGGACAGGATGAAAAACTGTTTTTT.

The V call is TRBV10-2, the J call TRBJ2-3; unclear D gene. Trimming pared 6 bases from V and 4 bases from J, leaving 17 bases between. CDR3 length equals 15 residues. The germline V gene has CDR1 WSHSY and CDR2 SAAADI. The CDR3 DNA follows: TGCGCCAGCAGGTCCAATAACGTGCGCGCAGATACGCAGTATTTT. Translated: CASRSNNVRADTQYF.

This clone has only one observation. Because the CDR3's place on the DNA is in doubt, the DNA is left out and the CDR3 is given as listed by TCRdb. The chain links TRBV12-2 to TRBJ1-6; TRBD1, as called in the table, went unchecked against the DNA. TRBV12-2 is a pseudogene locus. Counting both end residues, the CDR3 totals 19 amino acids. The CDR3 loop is CASRLGLWGQGALDSPLHF.

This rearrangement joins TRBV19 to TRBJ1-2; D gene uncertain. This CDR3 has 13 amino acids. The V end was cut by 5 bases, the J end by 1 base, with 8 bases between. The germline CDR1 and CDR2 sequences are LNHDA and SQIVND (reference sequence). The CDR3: CASSETYNYGYTF. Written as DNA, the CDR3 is TGTGCCAGTAGTGAGACTTATAACTATGGCTACACCTTC.

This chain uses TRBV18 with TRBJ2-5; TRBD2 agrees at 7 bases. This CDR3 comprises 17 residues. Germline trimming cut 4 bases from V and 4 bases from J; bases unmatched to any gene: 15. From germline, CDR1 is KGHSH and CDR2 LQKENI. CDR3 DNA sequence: TGTGCCAGCTCACTTATTGCGGCGGGAGACGCTGGAGAGACCCAGTACTTC. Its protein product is CASSLIAAGDAGETQYF.

Here the CDR3 reads CASSRTSGREETQYF. The CDR3, as DNA: TGTGCCAGCAGCAGAACTAGCGGGAGGGAAGAGACCCAGTACTTC. The chain combines TRBV7-2 with TRBJ2-5, with 13 nucleotides matching TRBD2. The CDR3 covers 15 residues. Germline trimming cut 5 bases from V and 3 bases from J; bases unmatched to any gene: 3. Germline loops: CDR1 SGHTA, CDR2 FQGNSA.

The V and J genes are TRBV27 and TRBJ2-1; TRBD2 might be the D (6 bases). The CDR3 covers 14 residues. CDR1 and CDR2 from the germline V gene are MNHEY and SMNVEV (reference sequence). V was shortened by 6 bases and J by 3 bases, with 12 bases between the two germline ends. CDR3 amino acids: CASRGTGNYNEQFF. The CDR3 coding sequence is TGTGCCAGCAGGGGGACTGGGAACTACAATGAGCAGTTCTTC.

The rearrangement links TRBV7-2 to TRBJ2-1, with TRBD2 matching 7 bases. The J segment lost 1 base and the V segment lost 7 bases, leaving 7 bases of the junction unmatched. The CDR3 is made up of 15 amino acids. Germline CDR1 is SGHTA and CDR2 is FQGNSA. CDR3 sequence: CASILALASYNEQFF. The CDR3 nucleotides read TGTGCCAGCATCCTGGCACTAGCGTCCTACAATGAGCAGTTCTTC.

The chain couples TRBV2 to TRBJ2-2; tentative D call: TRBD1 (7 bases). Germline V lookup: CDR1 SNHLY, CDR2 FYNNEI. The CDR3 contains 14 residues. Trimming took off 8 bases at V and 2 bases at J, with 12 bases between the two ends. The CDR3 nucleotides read TGTGCCAGCCGGAGGGGGCAAAACACCGGGGAGCTGTTTTTT. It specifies CASRRGQNTGELFF. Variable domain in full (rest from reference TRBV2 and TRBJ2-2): EPEVTQTPSHQVTQMGQEVILRCVPISNHLYFYWYRQILGQKVEFLVSFYNNEISEKSEIFDDQFSVERPDGSNFTLKIRSTKLEDSAMYFCASRRGQNTGELFFGEGSRLTVL.

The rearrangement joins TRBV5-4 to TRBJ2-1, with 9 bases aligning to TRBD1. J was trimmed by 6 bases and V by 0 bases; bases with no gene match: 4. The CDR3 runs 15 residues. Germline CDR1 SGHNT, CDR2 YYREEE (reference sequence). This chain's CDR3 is CASSLGQGGINEQFF. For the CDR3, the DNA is TGTGCCAGCAGCTTGGGACAGGGGGGGATCAATGAGCAGTTCTTC.

In DNA, the CDR3 is TGTGCCAGCAGCTTAGGAGGGGGTGGTCAGCCCCAGCATTTT. Its translation is CASSLGGGGQPQHF. This rearrangement joins TRBV7-9 to TRBJ1-5, with a possible D match to TRBD1 (6 bases). The CDR3 spans 14 residues. Trimming removed 1 base from V and 6 bases from J, with 10 bases in between. The germline CDR1 and CDR2 sequences are SEHNR and FQNEAQ (reference sequence).

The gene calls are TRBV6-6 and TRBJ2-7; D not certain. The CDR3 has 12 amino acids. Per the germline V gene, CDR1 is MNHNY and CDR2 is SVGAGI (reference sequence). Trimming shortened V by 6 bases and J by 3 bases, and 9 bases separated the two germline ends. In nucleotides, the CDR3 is TGTGCCAGCAGAAGCCAGGACTACGAGCAGTACTTC. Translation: CASRSQDYEQYF.

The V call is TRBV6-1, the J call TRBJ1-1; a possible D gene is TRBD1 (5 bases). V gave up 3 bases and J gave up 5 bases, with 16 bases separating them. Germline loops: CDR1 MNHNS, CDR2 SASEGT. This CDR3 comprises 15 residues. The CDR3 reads CASSDAGNYRTEAFF. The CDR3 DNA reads TGTGCCAGCAGTGATGCAGGGAATTATAGGACTGAAGCTTTCTTT.

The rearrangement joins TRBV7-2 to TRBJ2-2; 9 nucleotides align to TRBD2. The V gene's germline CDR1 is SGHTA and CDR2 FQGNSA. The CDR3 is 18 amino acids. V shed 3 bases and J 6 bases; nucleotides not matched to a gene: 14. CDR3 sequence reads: CASSFYWSSTSGPGELFF. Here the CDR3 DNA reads TGTGCCAGCAGCTTTTATTGGTCTTCGACTAGCGGCCCCGGGGAGCTGTTTTTT.

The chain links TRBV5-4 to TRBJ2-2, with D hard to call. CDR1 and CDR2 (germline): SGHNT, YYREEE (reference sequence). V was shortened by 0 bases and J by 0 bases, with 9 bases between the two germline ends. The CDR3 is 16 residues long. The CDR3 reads CASSLATSTNTGELFF. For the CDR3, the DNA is TGTGCCAGCAGCTTGGCTACGTCCACGAACACCGGGGAGCTGTTTTTT.

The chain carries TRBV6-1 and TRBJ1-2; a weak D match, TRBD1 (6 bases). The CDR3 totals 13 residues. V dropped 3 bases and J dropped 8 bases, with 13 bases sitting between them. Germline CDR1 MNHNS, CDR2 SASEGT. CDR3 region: CASSDSSGVGYTF. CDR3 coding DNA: TGTGCCAGCAGTGATTCCTCAGGGGTAGGCTACACCTTC.

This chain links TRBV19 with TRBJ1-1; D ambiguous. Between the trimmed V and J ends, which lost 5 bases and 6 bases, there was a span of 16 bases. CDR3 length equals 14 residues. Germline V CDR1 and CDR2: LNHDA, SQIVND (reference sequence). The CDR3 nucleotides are TGTGCCAGTAGTCCATGGCCGGAGGGCTCTGAAGCTTTCTTT. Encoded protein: CASSPWPEGSEAFF.

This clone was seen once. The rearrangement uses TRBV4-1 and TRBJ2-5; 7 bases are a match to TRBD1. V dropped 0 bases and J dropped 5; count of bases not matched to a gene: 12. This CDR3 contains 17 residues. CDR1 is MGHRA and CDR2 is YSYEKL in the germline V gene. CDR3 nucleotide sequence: TGCGCCAGCAGCCAAGATCAGGCAGGGGGTGATTTGGAGACCCAGTACTTC. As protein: CASSQDQAGGDLETQYF.

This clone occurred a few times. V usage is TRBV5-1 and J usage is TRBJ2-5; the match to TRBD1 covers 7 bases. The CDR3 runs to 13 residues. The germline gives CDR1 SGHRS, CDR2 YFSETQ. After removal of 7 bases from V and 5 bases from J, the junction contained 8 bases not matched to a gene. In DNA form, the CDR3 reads TGCGCCAGCTGGGACAGCAACGGGGAGACCCAGTACTTC. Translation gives CASWDSNGETQYF. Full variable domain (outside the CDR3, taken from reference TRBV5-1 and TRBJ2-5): KAGVTQTPRYLIKTRGQQVTLSCSPISGHRSVSWYQQTPGQGLQFLFEYFSETQRNKGNFPGRFSGRQFSNSRSEMNVSTLELGDSALYLCASWDSNGETQYFGPGTRLLVL.